A single T cell receptor (beta chain) is shown here with its context. The antigen remains unidentified. Primers: 60 Vbeta forward and 13 Jbeta reverse. The method was immunoSEQ multiplex PCR; TCRdb's version includes in-frame clones alone and lacks a portion of them. The sample holds about 160,000 clones, roughly 80% seen once. The entry originates in a study of cytomegalovirus exposure and HLA in healthy donors. Findings of the study overall: A later analysis linked a missense DCLRE1C variant to TCR beta V- and J-gene trimming. Immune exposure data for these donors was limited to CMV serostatus.

Germline CDR1 and CDR2: MRHNA and SNTAGT. Trimming cost V 4 bases and J 12 bases; bases outside gene matches: 8. The CDR3 covers 13 residues. This TCR came from a woman under 40 in good health and CMV-seropositive. What was sequenced was PBMCs. The chain is built from TRBV6-4 and TRBJ2-1; 8 positions match TRBD1. The chain's CDR3 is CASSVDRDSGQFF. The CDR3 nucleotides read TGTGCCAGCAGTGTGGACAGGGATAGCGGGCAGTTCTTC.